The next 24 T cell receptor beta chains were all read from a single sample in a study. From the 5' RACE reads, TCRdb called clonotypes with MiXCR, one entry per CDR3 protein. In the table there are about 54,000 distinct CDR3 sequences, 15% to 20% of which are singletons. Material: naive CD4+ T cells sorted from blood. Noted subset: naive CD4+ T cells, CD4+CD45RA+CD25-. These receptors were obtained from a female donor with breast cancer.

The genes are TRBV5-1 and TRBJ2-5, with TRBD2 identical over 13 bases. Germline V gene sequence: CDR1 SGHRS, CDR2 YFSETQ. V lost 4 bases and J lost 0; bases outside the gene matches: 6. This CDR3 spans 17 amino acids. CDR3 DNA: TGCGCCAGCAGCACGGGACTAGCGGGACCGTACCAAGAGACCCAGTACTTC. This gives the protein CASSTGLAGPYQETQYF.

This clonotype was picked up a small number of times. V and J are TRBV20-1 and TRBJ2-2; either TRBD1 or TRBD2 may fit D (5 bases each). Germline assignment: CDR1 DFQATT and CDR2 SNEGSKA (reference sequence). The CDR3 is 14 amino acids. Trimming removed 6 bases from V and 3 bases from J, with 14 bases in between. The CDR3 nucleotides are TGCAGTGCAGCGCATCAGGGAGACACCGGGGAGCTGTTTTTT. As protein: CSAAHQGDTGELFF.

The gene calls are TRBV7-9 and TRBJ2-7; TRBD1 might be the D (6 bases). CDR1 and CDR2 (germline): SEHNR, FQNEAQ (reference sequence). This CDR3 contains 16 residues. The V gene lost 5 bases and the J gene lost 3 bases, with 20 bases spanning the gap. CDR3 sequence (DNA): TGTGCCAGCAGCCCAGGCACGCAGGGGCGTCTCTACGAGCAGTACTTC. Translating gives CASSPGTQGRLYEQYF. The variable domain in full, completed from reference TRBV7-9 and TRBJ2-7, reads DTGVSQNPRHKITKRGQNVTFRCDPISEHNRLYWYRQTLGQGPEFLTYFQNEAQLEKSRLLSDRFSAERPKGSFSTLEIQRTEQGDSAMYLCASSPGTQGRLYEQYFGPGTRLTVT.

The CDR3 protein is CASRGEQLNQPQHF. The CDR3 DNA is TGTGCCAGCAGGGGGGAACAGTTGAATCAGCCCCAGCATTTT. V usage is TRBV6-6 and J usage is TRBJ1-5; D possibly corresponds to TRBD1 (5 bases). The CDR3 is 14 amino acids. Trimming stripped 6 bases from V and 4 bases from J, with 13 bases between. The germline V gene has CDR1 MNHNY and CDR2 SVGAGI (reference sequence).

This clonotype was detected many times. The chain has TRBV20-1 and TRBJ2-1; 12 bases are shared with TRBD2. Germline CDR1 reads DFQATT; CDR2 reads SNEGSKA (reference sequence). Losses at the gene ends were 1 base for V and 7 bases for J; bases not matched to a gene: 5. This CDR3 contains 15 residues. The CDR3 protein is CSARGTSGGPNEQFF. The CDR3 coding sequence is TGCAGTGCTAGAGGAACTAGCGGGGGGCCAAATGAGCAGTTCTTC.

The rearrangement uses TRBV7-6 and TRBJ2-1; D uncertain. The V gene's germline CDR1 is SGHVS and CDR2 FNYEAQ. CDR3 size: 14 residues. V lost 0 bases, J lost 6 bases, and 9 bases lay in between. CDR3 sequence: CASSLATGSNEQFF. CDR3 nucleotide sequence: TGTGCCAGCAGCTTAGCGACGGGTAGCAATGAGCAGTTCTTC.

The chain joins TRBV5-1 to TRBJ2-7; the D call may be TRBD1 or TRBD2 (5 bases each). The CDR3 is 14 residues long. CDR1 is SGHRS, CDR2 YFSETQ, per germline. V lost 6 bases and J lost 4, with 17 bases in between. In DNA form, the CDR3 reads TGCGCCAGCACCCTGGGTCTTGGGGGATACGAGCAGTACTTC. It specifies CASTLGLGGYEQYF.

The chain links TRBV28 to TRBJ2-1, with a possible D match to TRBD1 (5 bases). Germline V CDR1 and CDR2: MDHEN, SYDVKM. The CDR3 is 12 residues long. Trimming took 8 bases from V and 8 from J, leaving 13 bases between them. CDR3 residues: CASGRVRDEQFF. The CDR3, as DNA: TGTGCCAGCGGCAGGGTTCGGGATGAGCAGTTCTTC. Full variable domain (missing parts from reference TRBV28 and TRBJ2-1): DVKVTQSSRYLVKRTGEKVFLECVQDMDHENMFWYRQDPGLGLRLIYFSYDVKMKEKGDIPEGYSVSREKKERFSLILESASTNQTSMYLCASGRVRDEQFFGPGTRLTVL.

This clonotype was seen only a few times. The V gene is TRBV7-9, the J gene TRBJ2-5; D might be TRBD2 (6 bases). V lost 6 bases, J lost 2 bases, and 19 bases lay in between. Looked up from germline, CDR1 is SEHNR and CDR2 is FQNEAQ (reference sequence). The CDR3 has 16 amino acids. The CDR3 reads CASRPNLGGRQETQYF. In nucleotides, the CDR3 is TGTGCCAGCAGACCCAACTTGGGAGGCAGGCAAGAGACCCAGTACTTC.

V and J are TRBV20-1 and TRBJ2-1; D is unclear. Trimming left V 1 base short and J 10 bases short, with 11 bases between. The germline CDR1 and CDR2 sequences are DFQATT and SNEGSKA (reference sequence). This CDR3 contains 12 residues. This CDR3 is CSARALRPEQFF. The CDR3 DNA is TGCAGTGCTAGAGCCCTAAGACCGGAGCAGTTCTTC.

The chain uses TRBV10-3 and TRBJ1-6; 8 bases map to TRBD1. The V gene end was trimmed by 6 bases and the J gene end by 14 bases; junction bases not matched to a gene: 18. This CDR3 contains 16 residues. Per the germline V gene, CDR1 is ENHRY and CDR2 is SYGVKD. CDR3 sequence reads: CAISGTGQGLIRALHF. CDR3 coding DNA: TGTGCCATCAGCGGGACTGGACAGGGCTTAATTCGGGCCCTCCACTTT.

J is TRBJ2-1 and V is TRBV6-2 or TRBV6-3, with D perhaps matching TRBD2 (5 bases). Trimming pared 2 bases from V and 2 bases from J, leaving 10 bases between. The CDR3 has 15 amino acids. Germline assignment: CDR1 MNHEY and CDR2 SVGEGT. The CDR3 here is CASSYTAGAYNEQFF. The CDR3 coding sequence is TGTGCCAGCAGTTACACCGCCGGGGCCTACAATGAGCAGTTCTTC.

As to this clonotype: A much larger clonotype is one base distant, so this may be a read error. The chain joins TRBV20-1 to TRBJ2-7, with 12 bases lining up with TRBD2. After removal of 4 bases from V and 7 bases from J, the junction contained 17 bases not matched to a gene. The CDR3 is made up of 17 amino acids. Germline V gene data show CDR1 as DFQATT and CDR2 as SNEGSKA (reference sequence). The CDR3 loop reads CSATGGLAGGHRKEQYF. The CDR3 DNA sequence: TGCAGTGCTACCGGAGGGCTAGCGGGAGGGCATCGGAAGGAGCAGTACTTC.

This clonotype appeared a few times. This chain uses TRBV27 with TRBJ1-4; D possibly corresponds to TRBD1 (5 bases). With 6 bases removed from V and 8 bases from J, the gap between germline ends came to 19 bases. Germline V gene lookup returns CDR1 MNHEY and CDR2 SMNVEV (reference sequence). The CDR3 covers 15 residues. CDR3 in DNA: TGTGCCAGCAGATCAGAGAAGGGGTGGGAAGAAAAACTGTTTTTT. This gives the protein CASRSEKGWEEKLFF.

This clonotype turned up a few times. The CDR3 DNA reads TGCGCCAGCAGCTTGGAGTTGGTAAACACTGAAGCTTTCTTT. Protein sequence: CASSLELVNTEAFF. The chain is built from TRBV5-1 and TRBJ1-1; D is undetermined. The V gene lost 0 bases and the J gene lost 2 bases, with 8 bases spanning the gap. This CDR3 is 14 amino acids long. Per the germline V gene, CDR1 is SGHRS and CDR2 is YFSETQ.

This rearrangement joins TRBV5-1 to TRBJ2-1; the D is unclear. The CDR3 runs 13 residues. V dropped 5 bases and J dropped 6 bases, with 12 bases sitting between them. The germline gives CDR1 SGHRS, CDR2 YFSETQ. In DNA, the CDR3 is TGCGCCAGCAGTGAGTCCCCTCTCAATGAGCAGTTCTTC. Translated, it gives CASSESPLNEQFF. Based on the CDR3 plus reference TRBV5-1 and TRBJ2-1, the full variable domain is KAGVTQTPRYLIKTRGQQVTLSCSPISGHRSVSWYQQTPGQGLQFLFEYFSETQRNKGNFPGRFSGRQFSNSRSEMNVSTLELGDSALYLCASSESPLNEQFFGPGTRLTVL.

This clonotype was detected only a few times. The chain couples TRBV7-2 to TRBJ2-7; the match to TRBD1 covers 7 bases. The CDR3 sequence is 15 residues long. J lost 1 base, V lost 5 bases, and 8 bases had no gene match. CDR1 SGHTA and CDR2 FQGNSA come from the germline V gene. CDR3 sequence: CASSQRQGISYEQYF. CDR3 nucleotides: TGTGCCAGCAGCCAGCGACAGGGAATTTCCTACGAGCAGTACTTC. The entire variable domain, with the rest obtained from reference TRBV7-2 and TRBJ2-7, is as follows: GAGVSQSPSNKVTEKGKDVELRCDPISGHTALYWYRQSLGQGLEFLIYFQGNSAPDKSGLPSDRFSAERTGGSVSTLTIQRTQQEDSAVYLCASSQRQGISYEQYFGPGTRLTVT.

The chain joins TRBV20-1 to TRBJ2-1, with 7 bases aligning to TRBD2. The V segment lost 6 bases and the J segment 7 bases; nucleotides outside the gene matches: 6. Germline values: CDR1 DFQATT, CDR2 SNEGSKA (reference sequence). The CDR3 covers 12 residues. The CDR3 bases are TGCAGTGCCGCGGGAGAGCTTAATGAGCAGTTCTTC. Translating gives CSAAGELNEQFF.

This clonotype was picked up a small number of times. V and J are TRBV4-2 and TRBJ1-4; D unresolved. This CDR3 contains 18 residues. Trimming shortened V by 4 bases and J by 3 bases, and 21 bases separated the two germline ends. CDR1 is LGHNA and CDR2 is YNFKEQ in the germline V gene. CDR3 protein: CASSLQPSWEPPNEKLFF. CDR3 in DNA: TGTGCCAGCAGCCTCCAACCTTCTTGGGAGCCGCCTAATGAAAAACTGTTTTTT.

The CDR3: CASSLRISTDTQYF. CDR3 sequence (DNA): TGTGCCAGCAGCTTAAGGATCAGCACAGATACGCAGTATTTT. V usage is TRBV7-9 and J usage is TRBJ2-3; D uncertain. Germline loops: CDR1 SEHNR, CDR2 FQNEAQ (reference sequence). The CDR3 is 14 amino acids. Between the trimmed V and J ends, which lost 2 bases and 0 bases, there was a span of 6 bases.

This chain connects TRBV7-2 to TRBJ1-3; possibly TRBD1 for D (5 bases). The germline CDR1 and CDR2 sequences are SGHTA and FQGNSA. Trimming took 3 bases from V and 0 from J, leaving 12 bases between them. This CDR3 spans 16 amino acids. The CDR3 spells CASSFTTGSSGNTIYF. The CDR3 DNA reads TGTGCCAGCAGCTTCACAACAGGAAGCTCTGGAAACACCATATATTTT.

At least ten counts were recorded for this clonotype. This chain links TRBV7-9 with TRBJ2-1, with a tentative D call TRBD1 (5 bases). V was trimmed by 5 bases and J by 3 bases, leaving 23 bases between them. Germline V CDR1 and CDR2: SEHNR, FQNEAQ (reference sequence). This CDR3 is built from 18 residues. CDR3: CASSLKANLGPDYNEQFF. DNA of the CDR3: TGTGCCAGCAGCCTCAAGGCTAATTTGGGGCCGGACTACAATGAGCAGTTCTTC.

This clonotype appeared a few times. The CDR3 is CASSPRTGNTDTQYF. In DNA, the CDR3 is TGTGCCAGCAGCCCCAGGACAGGGAACACAGATACGCAGTATTTT. This chain connects TRBV7-2 to TRBJ2-3, with 8 positions matching TRBD1. The J segment lost 2 bases and the V segment lost 5 bases, leaving 6 bases of the junction unmatched. The CDR3 spans 15 residues. CDR1 SGHTA and CDR2 FQGNSA come from the germline V gene.

This clonotype was picked up many times. V is TRBV4-2 and J is TRBJ1-2; weak D call: TRBD1 (5 bases). The CDR3 totals 15 residues. Germline CDR1 LGHNA, CDR2 YNFKEQ. Trimming removed 1 base at V and 4 bases at J, with 13 bases between. The CDR3 DNA sequence: TGTGCCAGCAGCCAAGGGCGGGGGATACCCTATGGCTACACCTTC. Translation: CASSQGRGIPYGYTF.